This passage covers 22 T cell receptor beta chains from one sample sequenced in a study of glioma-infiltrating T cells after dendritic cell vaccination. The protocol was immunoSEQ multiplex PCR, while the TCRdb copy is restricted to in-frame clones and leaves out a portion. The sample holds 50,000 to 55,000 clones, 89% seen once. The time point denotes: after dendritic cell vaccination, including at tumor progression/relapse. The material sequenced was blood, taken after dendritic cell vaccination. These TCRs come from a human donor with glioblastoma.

As DNA, the CDR3 is TGTGCCAGCAGGATAAATAGCGGGAGGGCCACAGATACGCAGTATTTT. Translating gives CASRINSGRATDTQYF. The chain carries TRBV6-6 and TRBJ2-3, with TRBD2 matching over 11 bases. Germline V CDR1 and CDR2: MNHNY, SVGAGI (reference sequence). The CDR3 consists of 16 residues. J gave up 2 bases and V 6 bases, and 7 bases lay outside the gene matches.

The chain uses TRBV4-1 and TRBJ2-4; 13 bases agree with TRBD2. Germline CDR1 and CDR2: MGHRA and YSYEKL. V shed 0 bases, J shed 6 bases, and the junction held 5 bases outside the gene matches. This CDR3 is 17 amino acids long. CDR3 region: CASSQDPGLAGTNIQYF. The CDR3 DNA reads TGCGCCAGCAGCCAAGATCCGGGACTAGCGGGAACAAACATTCAGTACTTC.

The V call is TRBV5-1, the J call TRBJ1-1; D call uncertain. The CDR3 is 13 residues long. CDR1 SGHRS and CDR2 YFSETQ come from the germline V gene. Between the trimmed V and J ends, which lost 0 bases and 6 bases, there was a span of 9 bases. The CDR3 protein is CASSLGLRAEAFF. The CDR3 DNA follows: TGCGCCAGCAGCTTGGGGCTCCGGGCTGAAGCTTTCTTT.

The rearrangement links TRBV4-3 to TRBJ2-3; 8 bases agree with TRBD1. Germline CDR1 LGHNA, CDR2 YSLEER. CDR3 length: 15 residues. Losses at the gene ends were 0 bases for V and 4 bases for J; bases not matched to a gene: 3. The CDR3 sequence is CASSQDDRGADTQYF. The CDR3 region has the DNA TGCGCCAGCAGCCAAGACGACAGGGGCGCAGATACGCAGTATTTT.

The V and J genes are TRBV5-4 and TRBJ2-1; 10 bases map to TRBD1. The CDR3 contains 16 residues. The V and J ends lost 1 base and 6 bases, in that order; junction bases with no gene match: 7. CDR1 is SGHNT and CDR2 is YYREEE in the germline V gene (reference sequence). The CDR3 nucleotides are TGTGCCAGCAGCTTGCCGGGACAGGGGTGGGGCAATGAGCAGTTCTTC. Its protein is CASSLPGQGWGNEQFF.

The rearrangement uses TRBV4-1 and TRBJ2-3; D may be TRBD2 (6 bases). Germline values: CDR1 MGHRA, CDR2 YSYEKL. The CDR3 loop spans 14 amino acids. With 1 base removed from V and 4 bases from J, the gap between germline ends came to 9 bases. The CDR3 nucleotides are TGCGCCAGCAGCCAAGCGGGGGACCCAGATACGCAGTATTTT. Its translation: CASSQAGDPDTQYF.

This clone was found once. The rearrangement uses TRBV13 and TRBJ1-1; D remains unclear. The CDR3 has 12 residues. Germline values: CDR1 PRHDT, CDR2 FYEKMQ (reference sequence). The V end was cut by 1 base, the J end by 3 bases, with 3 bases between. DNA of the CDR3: TGTGCCAGCAGCTTAGCGTACACTGAAGCTTTCTTT. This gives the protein CASSLAYTEAFF.

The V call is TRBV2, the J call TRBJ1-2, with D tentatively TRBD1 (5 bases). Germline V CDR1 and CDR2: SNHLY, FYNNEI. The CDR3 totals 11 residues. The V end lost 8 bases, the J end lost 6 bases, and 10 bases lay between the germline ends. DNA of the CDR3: TGTGCCAGCTGCAGGGAGGATGGCTACACCTTC. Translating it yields CASCREDGYTF. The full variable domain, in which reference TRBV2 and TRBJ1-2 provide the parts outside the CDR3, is EPEVTQTPSHQVTQMGQEVILRCVPISNHLYFYWYRQILGQKVEFLVSFYNNEISEKSEIFDDQFSVERPDGSNFTLKIRSTKLEDSAMYFCASCREDGYTFGSGTRLTVV.

This CDR3 is CASSFGQGNTEAFF. The CDR3 DNA sequence: TGTGCCAGCAGTTTTGGACAGGGGAACACTGAAGCTTTCTTT. V gene TRBV9 combines with J gene TRBJ1-1, with 8 bases identical to TRBD1. CDR3 length equals 14 residues. Germline assignment: CDR1 SGDLS and CDR2 YYNGEE. With 5 bases clipped from V and 1 base from J, the junction kept 4 bases outside the gene matches.

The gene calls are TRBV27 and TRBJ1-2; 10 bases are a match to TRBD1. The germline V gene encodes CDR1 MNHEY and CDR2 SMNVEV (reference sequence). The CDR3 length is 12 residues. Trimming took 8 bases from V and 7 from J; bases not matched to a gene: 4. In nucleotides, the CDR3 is TGTGCCAGCTCTGGGACAGGGGTTGGCTACACCTTC. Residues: CASSGTGVGYTF.

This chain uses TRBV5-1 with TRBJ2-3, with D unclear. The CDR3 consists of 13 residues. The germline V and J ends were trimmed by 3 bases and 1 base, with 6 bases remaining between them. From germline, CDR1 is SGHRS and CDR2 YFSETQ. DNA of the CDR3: TGCGCCAGCAGCTGGAGCGGCACAGATACGCAGTATTTT. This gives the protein CASSWSGTDTQYF. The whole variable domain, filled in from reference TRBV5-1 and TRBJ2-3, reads KAGVTQTPRYLIKTRGQQVTLSCSPISGHRSVSWYQQTPGQGLQFLFEYFSETQRNKGNFPGRFSGRQFSNSRSEMNVSTLELGDSALYLCASSWSGTDTQYFGPGTRLTVL.

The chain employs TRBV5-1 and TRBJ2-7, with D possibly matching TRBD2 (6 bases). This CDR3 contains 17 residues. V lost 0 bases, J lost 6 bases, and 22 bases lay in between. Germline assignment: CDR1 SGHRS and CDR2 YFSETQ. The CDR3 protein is CASSLVPPGVSVGEQYF. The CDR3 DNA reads TGCGCCAGCAGCTTGGTGCCTCCGGGAGTAAGCGTAGGCGAGCAGTACTTC. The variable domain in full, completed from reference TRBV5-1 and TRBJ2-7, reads KAGVTQTPRYLIKTRGQQVTLSCSPISGHRSVSWYQQTPGQGLQFLFEYFSETQRNKGNFPGRFSGRQFSNSRSEMNVSTLELGDSALYLCASSLVPPGVSVGEQYFGPGTRLTVT.

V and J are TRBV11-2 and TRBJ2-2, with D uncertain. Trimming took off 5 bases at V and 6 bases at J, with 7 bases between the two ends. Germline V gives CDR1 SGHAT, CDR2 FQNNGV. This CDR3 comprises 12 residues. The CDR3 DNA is TGTGCCAGCAGCCGTTATTCCGGGGAGCTGTTTTTT. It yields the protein CASSRYSGELFF.

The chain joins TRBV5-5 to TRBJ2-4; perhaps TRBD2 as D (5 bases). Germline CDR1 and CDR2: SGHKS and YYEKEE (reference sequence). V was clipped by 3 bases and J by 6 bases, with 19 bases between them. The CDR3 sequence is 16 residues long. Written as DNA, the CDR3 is TGTGCCAGCAGCTCCCTCTCGGGTGAGGGCGGAAACATTCAGTACTTC. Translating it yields CASSSLSGEGGNIQYF.

The CDR3 sequence is CAWEMMGRGNEQFF. For the CDR3, the DNA is TGTGCCTGGGAAATGATGGGGAGGGGCAATGAGCAGTTCTTC. The genes are TRBV30 and TRBJ2-1; 7 nucleotides match TRBD2. V dropped 5 bases and J dropped 6; count of bases not matched to a gene: 10. Germline-derived CDR1 and CDR2 are GTSNPN and SVGIG (reference sequence). CDR3 length: 14 residues. Full variable domain (remainder filled in from reference TRBV30 and TRBJ2-1): SQTIHQWPATLVQPVGSPLSLECTVEGTSNPNLYWYRQAAGRGLQLLFYSVGIGQISSEVPQNLSASRPQDRQFILSSKKLLLSDSGFYLCAWEMMGRGNEQFFGPGTRLTVL.

CDR3 nucleotides: TGTGCCACCGCGGGACCGAACTCCTACGAGCAGTACTTC. Its translation is CATAGPNSYEQYF. The chain links TRBV10-3 to TRBJ2-7; D may be TRBD2 (6 bases). With 10 bases removed from V and 0 bases from J, the gap between germline ends came to 13 bases. The CDR3 sequence is 13 residues long. Germline CDR1 ENHRY, CDR2 SYGVKD.

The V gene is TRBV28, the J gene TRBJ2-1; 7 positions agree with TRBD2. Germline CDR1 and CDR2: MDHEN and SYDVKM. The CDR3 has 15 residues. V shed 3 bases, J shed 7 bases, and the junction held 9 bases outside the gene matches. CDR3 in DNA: TGTGCCAGCAGTTTCGGCGGGAGTCGGGGGAATGAGCAGTTCTTC. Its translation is CASSFGGSRGNEQFF.

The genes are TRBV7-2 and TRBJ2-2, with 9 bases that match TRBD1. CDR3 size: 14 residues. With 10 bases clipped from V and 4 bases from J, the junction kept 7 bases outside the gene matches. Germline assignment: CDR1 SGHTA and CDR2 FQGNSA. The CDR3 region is CAIFGTGTTGELFF. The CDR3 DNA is TGTGCCATCTTCGGGACAGGGACCACCGGGGAGCTGTTTTTT.

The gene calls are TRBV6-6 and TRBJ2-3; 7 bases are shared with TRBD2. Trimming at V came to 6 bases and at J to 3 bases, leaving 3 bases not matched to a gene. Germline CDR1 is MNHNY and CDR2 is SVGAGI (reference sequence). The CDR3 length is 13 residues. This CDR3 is CASSPGGTDTQYF. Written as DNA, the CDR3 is TGTGCCAGCAGCCCGGGGGGTACAGATACGCAGTATTTT.

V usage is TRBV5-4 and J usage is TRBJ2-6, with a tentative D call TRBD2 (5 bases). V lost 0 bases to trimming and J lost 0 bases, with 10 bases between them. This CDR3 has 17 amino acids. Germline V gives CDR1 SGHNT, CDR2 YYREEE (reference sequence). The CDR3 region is CASSLVPGDSGANVLTF. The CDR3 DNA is TGTGCCAGCAGCTTGGTGCCCGGGGACTCTGGGGCCAACGTCCTGACTTTC.

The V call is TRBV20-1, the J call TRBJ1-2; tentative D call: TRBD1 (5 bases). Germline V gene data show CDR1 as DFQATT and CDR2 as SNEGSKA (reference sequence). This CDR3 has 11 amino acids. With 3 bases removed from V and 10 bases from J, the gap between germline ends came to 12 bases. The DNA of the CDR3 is TGCAGTGCTAGGCGCAGGGATCACTACACCTTC. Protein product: CSARRRDHYTF.

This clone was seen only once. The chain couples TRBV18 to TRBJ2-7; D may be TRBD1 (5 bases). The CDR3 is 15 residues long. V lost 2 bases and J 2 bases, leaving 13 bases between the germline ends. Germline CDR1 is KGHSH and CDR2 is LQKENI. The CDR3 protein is CASSPTDKGTYEQYF. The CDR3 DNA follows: TGTGCCAGCTCACCAACGGACAAGGGTACCTACGAGCAGTACTTC.